This TCR beta chain was sequenced for a study of blood T cell repertoires in COVID-19. Study context: T cells, B-cell-depleted T cells, or PBMCs provided the cDNA or gDNA that served as material.

This table comes from immunoSEQ multiplex PCR, and its TCRdb copy is limited to in-frame clones, with some not included. The data show 150,000 or so clones, 85% to 90% seen once. Germline lookup yields CDR1 SGHRS and CDR2 YFSETQ. This CDR3 region has 14 residues. The germline V and J ends were trimmed by 0 bases and 2 bases, with 7 bases remaining between them. Sequenced input: peripheral blood. The clonotype was recovered from an older woman with acute or convalescent COVID-19. J is TRBJ2-3 and V is TRBV5-1, with D unclear. This chain's CDR3 is CASSLAQATDTQYF. The CDR3, as DNA: TGCGCCAGCAGCTTGGCTCAGGCCACAGATACGCAGTATTTT. The complete variable domain, with remaining parts taken from reference TRBV5-1 and TRBJ2-3, reads KAGVTQTPRYLIKTRGQQVTLSCSPISGHRSVSWYQQTPGQGLQFLFEYFSETQRNKGNFPGRFSGRQFSNSRSEMNVSTLELGDSALYLCASSLAQATDTQYFGPGTRLTVL.